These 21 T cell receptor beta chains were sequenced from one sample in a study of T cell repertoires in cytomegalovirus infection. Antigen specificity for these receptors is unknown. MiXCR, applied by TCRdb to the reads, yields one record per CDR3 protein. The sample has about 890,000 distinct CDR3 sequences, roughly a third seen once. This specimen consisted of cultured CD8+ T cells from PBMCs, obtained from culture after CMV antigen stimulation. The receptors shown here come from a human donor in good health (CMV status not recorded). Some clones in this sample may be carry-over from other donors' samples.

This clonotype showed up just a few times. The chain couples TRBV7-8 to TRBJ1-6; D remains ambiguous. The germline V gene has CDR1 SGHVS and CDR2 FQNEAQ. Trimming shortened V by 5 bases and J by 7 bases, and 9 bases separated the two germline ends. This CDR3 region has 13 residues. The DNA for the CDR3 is TGTGCCAGCAGCCCCCTACTCAATTCACCCCTCCACTTT. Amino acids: CASSPLLNSPLHF.

This CDR3 is CASSQDSRGTRYEQFF. In nucleotides, the CDR3 is TGCGCCAGCAGCCAAGATTCGAGAGGCACGCGGTATGAGCAGTTCTTC. J is TRBJ2-1 and V is TRBV4-1; no clear D. The germline V and J ends were trimmed by 0 bases and 8 bases, with 17 bases remaining between them. The CDR3 is made up of 16 amino acids. Germline assignment: CDR1 MGHRA and CDR2 YSYEKL.

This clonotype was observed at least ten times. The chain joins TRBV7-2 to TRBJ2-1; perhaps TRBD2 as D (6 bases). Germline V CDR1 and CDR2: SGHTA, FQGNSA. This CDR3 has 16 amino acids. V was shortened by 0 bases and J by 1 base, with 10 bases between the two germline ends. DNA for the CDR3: TGTGCCAGCAGCTTAGCGGGAGGACCATCCTACAATGAGCAGTTCTTC. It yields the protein CASSLAGGPSYNEQFF.

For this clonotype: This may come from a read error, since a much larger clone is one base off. The CDR3 region is CANRRGANQPQHF. CDR3 DNA sequence: TGTGCCAACAGGCGGGGGGCGAATCAGCCCCAGCATTTT. This chain uses TRBV6-1 with TRBJ1-5; tentatively, D is TRBD1 (6 bases). The CDR3 has 13 amino acids. From germline, CDR1 is MNHNS and CDR2 SASEGT. V was shortened by 10 bases and J by 4 bases, with 14 bases between the two germline ends.

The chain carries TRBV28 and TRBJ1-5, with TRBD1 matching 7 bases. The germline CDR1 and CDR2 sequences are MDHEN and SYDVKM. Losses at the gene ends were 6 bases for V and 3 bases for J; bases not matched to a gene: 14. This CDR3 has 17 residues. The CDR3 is CASSWEGAGGNNQPQHF. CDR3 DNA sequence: TGTGCCAGCAGCTGGGAAGGGGCAGGGGGGAACAATCAGCCCCAGCATTTT.

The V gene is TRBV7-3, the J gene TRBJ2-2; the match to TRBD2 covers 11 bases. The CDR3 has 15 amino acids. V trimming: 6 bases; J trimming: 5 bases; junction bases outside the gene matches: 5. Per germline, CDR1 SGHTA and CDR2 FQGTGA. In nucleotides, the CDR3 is TGTGCCAGCAGACGAACTAGCGGGGGAACCGGGGAGCTGTTTTTT. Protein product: CASRRTSGGTGELFF.

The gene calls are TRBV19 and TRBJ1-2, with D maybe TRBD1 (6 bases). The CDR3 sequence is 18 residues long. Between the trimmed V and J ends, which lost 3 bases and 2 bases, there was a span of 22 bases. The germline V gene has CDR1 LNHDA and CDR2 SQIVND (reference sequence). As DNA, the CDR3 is TGTGCCAGTAGTATTCGCCGGGGACACCCCCACAAGAACTATGGCTACACCTTC. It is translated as CASSIRRGHPHKNYGYTF.

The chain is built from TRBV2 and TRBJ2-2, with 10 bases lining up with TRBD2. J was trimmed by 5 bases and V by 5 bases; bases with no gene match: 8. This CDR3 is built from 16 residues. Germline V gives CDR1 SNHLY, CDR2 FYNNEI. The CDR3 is CASSPSGGARTGELFF. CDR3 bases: TGTGCCAGCAGTCCGAGCGGGGGGGCCAGGACCGGGGAGCTGTTTTTT.

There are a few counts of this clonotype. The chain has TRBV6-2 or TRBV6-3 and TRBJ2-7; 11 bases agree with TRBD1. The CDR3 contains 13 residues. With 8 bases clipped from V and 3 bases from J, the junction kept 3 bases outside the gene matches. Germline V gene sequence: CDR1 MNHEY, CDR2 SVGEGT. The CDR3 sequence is CASLGTGGYEQYV. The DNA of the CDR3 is TGTGCCAGCCTCGGGACAGGGGGCTACGAGCAGTACGTC.

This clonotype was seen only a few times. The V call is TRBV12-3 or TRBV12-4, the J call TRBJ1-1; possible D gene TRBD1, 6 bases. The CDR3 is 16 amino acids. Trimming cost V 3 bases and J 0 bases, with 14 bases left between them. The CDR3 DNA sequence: TGTGCCAGCAGTTTTGAGTGGGGGCGTATGAACACTGAAGCTTTCTTT. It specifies CASSFEWGRMNTEAFF.

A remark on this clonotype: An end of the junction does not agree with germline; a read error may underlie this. The CDR3 bases are TGTGCCAACAGCCTCAGGAGGACAGGGAGAAATCAGCCCCAGCATTTT. This codes for CANSLRRTGRNQPQHF. The chain combines TRBV7-8 with TRBJ1-5; TRBD1 agrees at 8 bases. Germline-derived CDR1 and CDR2 are SGHVS and FQNEAQ. The CDR3 contains 16 residues.

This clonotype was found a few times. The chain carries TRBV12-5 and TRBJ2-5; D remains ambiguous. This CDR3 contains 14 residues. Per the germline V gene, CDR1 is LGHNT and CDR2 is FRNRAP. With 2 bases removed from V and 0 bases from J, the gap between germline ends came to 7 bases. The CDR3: CASGLTLYQETQYF. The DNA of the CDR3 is TGTGCTAGTGGTTTGACTTTGTACCAAGAGACCCAGTACTTC.

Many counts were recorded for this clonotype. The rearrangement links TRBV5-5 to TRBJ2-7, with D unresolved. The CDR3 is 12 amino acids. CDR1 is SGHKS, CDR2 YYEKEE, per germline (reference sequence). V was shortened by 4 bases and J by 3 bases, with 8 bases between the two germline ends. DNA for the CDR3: TGTGCCAGCAGCGCCTTATACTACGAGCAGTACTTC. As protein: CASSALYYEQYF. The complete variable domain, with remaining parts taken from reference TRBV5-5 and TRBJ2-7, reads DAGVTQSPTHLIKTRGQQVTLRCSPISGHKSVSWYQQVLGQGPQFIFQYYEKEERGRGNFPDRFSARQFPNYSSELNVNALLLGDSALYLCASSALYYEQYFGPGTRLTVT.

CDR3 sequence: CASKEPGLTMNTEAFF. The CDR3 DNA reads as TGTGCCAGCAAAGAACCGGGACTTACCATGAACACTGAAGCTTTCTTT. This rearrangement joins TRBV6-2 or TRBV6-3 to TRBJ1-1; a weak D match, TRBD1 (5 bases). Trimming removed 7 bases from V and 0 bases from J, with 18 bases in between. CDR3 size: 16 residues. Germline V gene sequence: CDR1 MNHEY, CDR2 SVGEGT.

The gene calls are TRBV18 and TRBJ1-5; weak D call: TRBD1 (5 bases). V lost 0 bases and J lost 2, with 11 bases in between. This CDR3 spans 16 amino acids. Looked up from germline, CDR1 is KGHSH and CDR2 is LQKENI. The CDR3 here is CASSPPGGVGNQPQHF. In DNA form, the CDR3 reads TGTGCCAGCTCACCACCGGGAGGGGTTGGCAATCAGCCCCAGCATTTT. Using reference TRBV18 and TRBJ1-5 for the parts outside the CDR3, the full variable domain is NAGVMQNPRHLVRRRGQEARLRCSPMKGHSHVYWYRQLPEEGLKFMVYLQKENIIDESGMPKERFSAEFPKEGPSILRIQQVVRGDSAAYFCASSPPGGVGNQPQHFGDGTRLSIL.

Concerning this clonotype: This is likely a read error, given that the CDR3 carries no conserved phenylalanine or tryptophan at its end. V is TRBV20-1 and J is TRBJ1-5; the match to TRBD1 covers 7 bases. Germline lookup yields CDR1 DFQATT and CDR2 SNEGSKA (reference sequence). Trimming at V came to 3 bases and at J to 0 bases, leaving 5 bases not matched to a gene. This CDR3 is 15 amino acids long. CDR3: CSASKTGYSNQPQHS. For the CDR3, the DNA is TGCAGTGCTAGTAAGACAGGGTATAGCAATCAGCCCCAGCATTCT.

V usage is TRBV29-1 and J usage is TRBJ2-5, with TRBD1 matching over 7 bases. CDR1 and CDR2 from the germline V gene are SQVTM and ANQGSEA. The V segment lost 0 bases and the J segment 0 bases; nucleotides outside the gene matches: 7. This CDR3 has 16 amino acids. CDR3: CSVEDPGGIYQETQYF. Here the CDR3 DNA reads TGCAGCGTTGAAGATCCAGGGGGAATTTACCAAGAGACCCAGTACTTC.

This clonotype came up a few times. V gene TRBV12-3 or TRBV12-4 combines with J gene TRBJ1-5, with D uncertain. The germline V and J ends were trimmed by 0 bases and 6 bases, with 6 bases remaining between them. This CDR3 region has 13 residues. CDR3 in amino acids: CASSLANTQPQHF. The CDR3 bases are TGTGCCAGCAGTTTAGCGAACACTCAGCCCCAGCATTTT.

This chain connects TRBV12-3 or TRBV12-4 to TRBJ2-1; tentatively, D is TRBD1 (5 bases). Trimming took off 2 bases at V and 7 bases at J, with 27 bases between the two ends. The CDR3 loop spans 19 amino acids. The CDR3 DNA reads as TGTGCCAGCAGTTTAATGGGGCAGGCTGACCTCTGGATGGTTAATGAGCAGTTCTTC. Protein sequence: CASSLMGQADLWMVNEQFF.

The CDR3: CASSPDWISARELFF. CDR3 DNA: TGTGCCAGCAGTCCCGACTGGATCTCCGCTCGGGAGCTGTTTTTT. V and J are TRBV6-1 and TRBJ2-2; D unresolved. The CDR3 runs to 15 residues. The ends were cut back, 5 bases at V and 9 bases at J, with 19 bases in the middle. Germline V CDR1 and CDR2: MNHNS, SASEGT.

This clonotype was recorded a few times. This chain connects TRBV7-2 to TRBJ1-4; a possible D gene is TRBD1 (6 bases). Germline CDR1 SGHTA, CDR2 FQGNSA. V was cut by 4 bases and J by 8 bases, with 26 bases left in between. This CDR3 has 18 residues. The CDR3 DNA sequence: TGTGCCAGCAGCTCATTAGGGACGGGCAGGGGAAGCGACGAAAAACTGTTTTTT. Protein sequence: CASSSLGTGRGSDEKLFF.